The source of this TCR beta chain is a study of identifying expanded T cells in peripheral blood. This table comes from immunoSEQ multiplex PCR, and its TCRdb copy is limited to in-frame clones, with some not included. The table shows 60,000 to 70,000 clones, with about 90% occurring only once. V was shortened by 0 bases and J by 5 bases, with 14 bases between the two germline ends. The CDR3 loop spans 16 amino acids. The chain combines TRBV6-7 with TRBJ1-5, with D possibly matching TRBD1 (6 bases). TRBV6-7 is designated an ORF whose function remains uncertain. This TCR was sampled from a person between 18 and 75 years old in good health. The sequencing sample was made of blood. The CDR3 sequence: CASSYSGGGGDQPQHF. In DNA, the CDR3 is TGTGCCAGCAGTTACTCCGGAGGGGGGGGTGATCAGCCCCAGCATTTT.